This T cell receptor beta chain derives from a study of lymphopenia after photon versus proton radiotherapy. Whole-study findings and limits: Post-nadir TCR diversity decline inversely tracked overall survival among those who died. Better survival with proton therapy was suggested as possible, not demonstrated. After lymphocyte nadir, photon-treated repertoires showed oligoclonal expansion, especially CD8+ Temra. Under photons, naive T cells and diversity fell while effector/memory populations rose.

Some clones are missing from TCRdb's copy, which holds only in-frame ones; the method was immunoSEQ multiplex PCR. Of 70,000 to 95,000 clones in the sample, over 70% are singletons; the top ten hold over 1.1%. Worth noting for this clone: The target antigen is unknown.

Germline V gene lookup returns CDR1 SGHVS and CDR2 FQNEAQ. Trimming shortened V by 7 bases and J by 1 base, and 10 bases separated the two germline ends. The CDR3 is 13 residues long. V usage is TRBV7-8 and J usage is TRBJ2-5; TRBD2 might be the D (5 bases). The sequence came from a man in his sixties with pancreatic cancer. The specimen comprised peripheral blood, sampled from a patient treated with proton-based radiotherapy. Here the CDR3 reads CASTRAGQETQYF. The CDR3 DNA reads TGTGCCAGCACTCGGGCGGGCCAAGAGACCCAGTACTTC.